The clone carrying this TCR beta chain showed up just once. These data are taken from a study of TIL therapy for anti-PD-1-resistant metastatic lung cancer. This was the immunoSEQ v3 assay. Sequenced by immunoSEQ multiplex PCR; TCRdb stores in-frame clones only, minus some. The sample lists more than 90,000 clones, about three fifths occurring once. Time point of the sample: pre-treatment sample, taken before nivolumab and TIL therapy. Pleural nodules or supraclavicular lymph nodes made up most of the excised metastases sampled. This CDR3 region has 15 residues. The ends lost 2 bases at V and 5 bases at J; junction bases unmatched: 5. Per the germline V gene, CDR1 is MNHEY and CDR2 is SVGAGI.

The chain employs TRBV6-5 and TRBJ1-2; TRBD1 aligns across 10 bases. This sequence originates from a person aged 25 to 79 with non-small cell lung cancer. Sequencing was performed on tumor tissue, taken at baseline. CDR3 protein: CASSYAGTGVYGYTF. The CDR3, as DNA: TGTGCCAGCAGTTACGCCGGGACAGGGGTGTATGGCTACACCTTC.